The clone carrying this T cell receptor (beta chain) was seen more than once but under ten times. These data are taken from a study of technical replicates of blood from several donors. The CDR3 is 13 amino acids. Trimming cost V 1 base and J 1 base, with 5 bases left between them. Per the germline V gene, CDR1 is SGHNT and CDR2 is YYREEE (reference sequence). Repertoires were generated with immunoSEQ multiplex PCR, while TCRdb's copy carries only in-frame clones and drops some. The repertoire consists of some 69,000 clones, with 80% to 90% occurring once and the leading ten covering 3.5% to 5%. Sequenced: PBMCs. The clonotype originates from a human donor in good health. Some clones in this sample may be carry-over from other donors' samples. This chain connects TRBV5-4 to TRBJ1-1; D ambiguous. CDR3 sequence (DNA): TGTGCCAGCAGCTTGCCGGGGAACACTGAAGCTTTCTTT. This translates into CASSLPGNTEAFF. Complete variable domain (other parts from reference TRBV5-4 and TRBJ1-1): ETGVTQSPTHLIKTRGQQVTLRCSSQSGHNTVSWYQQALGQGPQFIFQYYREEENGRGNFPPRFSGLQFPNYSSELNVNALELDDSALYLCASSLPGNTEAFFGQGTRLTVV.